The entry below gives a single T cell receptor (beta chain) sequence along with its context. Its antigen is as yet unknown. Sorting of CD4+ naive, central memory, regulatory and stem cell-like memory cells was performed via CD45RO/CCR7/CD25/CD127/CD95/CD27. All of the sorted populations showed purity greater than 95%. This sample was included in a study of beta chain features in type 1 diabetes. Germline CDR1 and CDR2: MGHRA and YSYEKL. This CDR3 is built from 15 residues. The V and J ends lost 4 bases and 1 base respectively, with 13 bases between them. Of the isolated RNA, all was reverse transcribed, and so the sequenced material was expressed TCRB transcripts. Here immunoSEQ multiplex PCR was the method, and the copy in TCRdb shows in-frame clones only, minus some. The sample holds hundreds of thousands of clones, 15% to 19% seen once. General observations from the study: Any HLA effect on TCRB rearrangement was left unresolved by small sub-analyses. When cDNA is sequenced, cells with high TCR expression could be over-represented.

The rearrangement links TRBV4-1 to TRBJ1-1; D gene unclear. The source of this sequence is a man in his late teens or twenties in good health. The sequenced material came from naive CD4+ T cells from blood. CDR3 nucleotides: TGCGCCAGCAGCCGGATGGGGTGGACGAACACTGAAGCTTTCTTT. Protein: CASSRMGWTNTEAFF.